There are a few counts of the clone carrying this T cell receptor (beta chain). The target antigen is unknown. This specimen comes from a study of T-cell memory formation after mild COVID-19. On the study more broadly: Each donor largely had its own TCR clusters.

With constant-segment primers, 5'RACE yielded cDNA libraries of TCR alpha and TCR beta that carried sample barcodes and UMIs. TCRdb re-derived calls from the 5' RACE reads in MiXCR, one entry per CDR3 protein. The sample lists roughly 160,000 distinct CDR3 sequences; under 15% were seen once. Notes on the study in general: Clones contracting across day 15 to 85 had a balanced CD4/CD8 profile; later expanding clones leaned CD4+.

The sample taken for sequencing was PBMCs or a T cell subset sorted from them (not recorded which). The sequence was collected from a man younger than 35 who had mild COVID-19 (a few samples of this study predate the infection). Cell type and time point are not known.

The CDR3: CASGHSTDTQYF. CDR3 bases: TGTGCCAGCGGGCATAGCACAGATACGCAGTATTTT. The rearrangement uses TRBV10-3 and TRBJ2-3, with D maybe TRBD2 (5 bases). Trimming left V 10 bases short and J 0 bases short, with 8 bases between. CDR3 size: 12 residues. CDR1 is ENHRY and CDR2 is SYGVKD in the germline V gene.